This T cell receptor beta chain derives from a study of siplizumab effects on memory and regulatory T cells. The method was immunoSEQ multiplex PCR; TCRdb's version includes in-frame clones alone and lacks a portion of them. The table has around 100,000 clones, roughly 93% seen once. The sequence was obtained from a human donor in good health. Sequenced material: non-Treg CD4+ T cells sorted from blood.

The DNA for the CDR3 is TGTGCCAGCAGCCGGACAAGAGCTGGAAACACCATATATTTT. Translating gives CASSRTRAGNTIYF. The chain carries TRBV11-1 and TRBJ1-3, with D perhaps TRBD1 (5 bases). V was trimmed by 5 bases and J by 2 bases, leaving 10 bases between them. The V gene's germline CDR1 is SGHAT and CDR2 FQDESV (reference sequence). The CDR3 extends over 14 amino acids.